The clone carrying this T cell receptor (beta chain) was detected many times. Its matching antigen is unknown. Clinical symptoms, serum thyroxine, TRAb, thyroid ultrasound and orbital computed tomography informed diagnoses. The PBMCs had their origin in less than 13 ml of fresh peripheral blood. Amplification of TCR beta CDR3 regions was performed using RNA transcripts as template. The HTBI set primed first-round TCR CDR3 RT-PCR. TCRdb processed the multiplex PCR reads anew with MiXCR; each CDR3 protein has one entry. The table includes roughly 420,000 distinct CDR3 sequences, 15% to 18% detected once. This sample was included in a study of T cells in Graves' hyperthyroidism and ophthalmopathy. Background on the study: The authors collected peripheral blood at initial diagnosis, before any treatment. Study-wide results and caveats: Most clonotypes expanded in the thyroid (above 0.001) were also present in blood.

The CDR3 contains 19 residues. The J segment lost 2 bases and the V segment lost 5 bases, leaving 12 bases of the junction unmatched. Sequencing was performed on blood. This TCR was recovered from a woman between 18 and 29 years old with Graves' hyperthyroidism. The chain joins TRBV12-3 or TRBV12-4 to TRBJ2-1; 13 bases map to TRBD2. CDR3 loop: CASSPGTSGTYGAYNEQFF. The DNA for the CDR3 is TGTGCCAGCAGTCCCGGGACTAGCGGGACATATGGAGCCTACAATGAGCAGTTCTTC.